These T cell receptor beta chains were read from a single sample in a study of blood T cell repertoires in COVID-19. The protocol was immunoSEQ multiplex PCR, while the TCRdb copy is restricted to in-frame clones and leaves out a portion. Among approximately 62,000 clones listed, around 89% were seen once. The specimen sequenced was peripheral blood. The receptors were sampled from a human donor with active COVID-19. The donor label of this sample is uncertain. Each CDR3 is given with its conserved first and last residue. A D gene is named only where the DNA matches it firmly. Expanded clones get a size class; other rows say once, few or many, or leave the size out.

clone size	CDR3 length	D gene	V gene	J gene	CDR3 DNA	CDR3 protein
NA	16	TRBD2	TRBV7-2	TRBJ2-7	TGTGCCAGCAGCTTGTCTAGCGGGAGTGGATCCTACGAGCAGTACTTC	CASSLSSGSGSYEQYF
NA	14	TRBD1	TRBV6-6	TRBJ2-2	TGTGCCACCACACAGGGGGCTCCGACCGGGGAGCTGTTTTTT	CATTQGAPTGELFF
NA	15	TRBD1	TRBV25-1	TRBJ2-5	TGTGCCAGCAGTGTAACAGGGGGCGGGGTGGAGACCCAGTACTTC	CASSVTGGGVETQYF
NA	16	TRBD1	TRBV7-8	TRBJ2-2	TGTGCCAGCAGCTCAGGGACAGGGGTGGGCACCGGGGAGCTGTTTTTT	CASSSGTGVGTGELFF
once	16	TRBD2	TRBV11-3	TRBJ2-5	TGTGCCAGCAGCTTTAAGCGGGGGGGCCAAGGGGAGACCCAGTACTTC	CASSFKRGGQGETQYF
NA	13	NA	TRBV7-3	TRBJ1-1	TGTGCCAGCAGCTCCAGGGGAAACACTGAAGCTTTCTTT	CASSSRGNTEAFF
NA	15	TRBD1	TRBV6-6	TRBJ2-7	TGTGCCAGCAGTCATCGCGAGGGGGCTTCCTACGAGCAGTACTTC	CASSHREGASYEQYF
NA	16	NA	TRBV9	TRBJ1-4	TGTGCCAGCAGCGTTCAACCGGGGGGAACTAATGAAAAACTGTTTTTT	CASSVQPGGTNEKLFF
NA	16	NA	TRBV11-2	TRBJ2-5	TGTGCCAGCAGCTTATTTGTGGCTAGCGACCAAGAGACCCAGTACTTC	CASSLFVASDQETQYF
NA	14	NA	TRBV9	TRBJ2-6	TGTGCCAGCAGCGGTAACTCTGGGGCCAACGTCCTGACTTTC	CASSGNSGANVLTF
few	15	NA	TRBV6-1	TRBJ1-1	TGTGCCAGCAGTGAAGAACAGGGCATCATAACTGAAGCTTTCTTT	CASSEEQGIITEAFF
NA	15	NA	TRBV10-1	TRBJ2-1	TGCGCCAGCAGCCCCCGTCTTGTCCTACCCCATGAGCAGTTCTTC	CASSPRLVLPHEQFF
NA	15	NA	TRBV7-2	TRBJ1-5	TGTGCCAGCAGCTTAAAAACAGGGAGCAATCAGCCCCAGCATTTT	CASSLKTGSNQPQHF
few	14	NA	TRBV4-2	TRBJ1-2	TGTGCCAGCAGCCAAGAACAGGGTTCCTATGGCTACACCTTC	CASSQEQGSYGYTF
NA	15	NA	TRBV4-3	TRBJ2-6	TGCGCCAGCAGCCGACAGTCCTCTGGGGCCAACGTCCTGACTTTC	CASSRQSSGANVLTF
NA	16	TRBD2	TRBV7-2	TRBJ2-1	TGTGCCAGCAGCTTAGTACGACTAGCGGGGGGGGATGAGCAGTTCTTC	CASSLVRLAGGDEQFF
NA	11	TRBD2	TRBV6-5	TRBJ2-1	TGTGCCAGTAGAGCGGGGGCCATCAAGTTCTTC	CASRAGAIKFF
NA	14	NA	TRBV3-1/TRBV3-2	TRBJ2-5	TGTGCCAGCAGCCACCCAGGGGCCGGAGAGACCCAGTACTTC	CASSHPGAGETQYF
once	15	TRBD1	TRBV19	TRBJ1-2	TGTGCCAGTAGTACCCGACAGGGATGGTTGGGTGGCTACACCTTC	CASSTRQGWLGGYTF
NA	12	NA	TRBV2	TRBJ1-1	TGTGCCAGCAAAGGCAGGAGGACTGAAGCTTTCTTT	CASKGRRTEAFF
NA	15	TRBD1	TRBV28	TRBJ1-4	TGTGCCAGCAGGCCAGCGGACAGGGCTTGGGAAAAACTGTTTTTT	CASRPADRAWEKLFF
NA	15	TRBD2	TRBV10-3	TRBJ2-3	TGTGCCATCAGCAATAGCGGGACAAGCACAGATACGCAGTATTTT	CAISNSGTSTDTQYF
NA	14	TRBD1	TRBV10-3	TRBJ2-1	TGTGCCATCAGGAGACAGGGTAGGGCGGATGAGCAGTTCTTC	CAIRRQGRADEQFF
NA	13	NA	TRBV4-3	TRBJ2-7	TGCGCCAGCAGCCAAGAACTAATGTACGAGCAGTACTTC	CASSQELMYEQYF
NA	13	TRBD1	TRBV28	TRBJ2-7	TGTGCCAGCAGGGGGACAGGGACCTACGAGCAGTACTTC	CASRGTGTYEQYF
NA	13	NA	TRBV12-3/TRBV12-4	TRBJ2-2	TGTGCCAGCAGTCCAGACAGAACCGGGGAGCTGTTTTTT	CASSPDRTGELFF
NA	15	TRBD2	TRBV18	TRBJ2-7	TGTGCCAGCTCAACACTAGCGGGGAAGATTAACGAGCAGTACTTC	CASSTLAGKINEQYF
once	13	NA	TRBV5-8	TRBJ1-1	TGTGCCAGCAGCTTGGCGGTGGACACTGAAGCTTTCTTT	CASSLAVDTEAFF
once	16	TRBD2	TRBV5-8	TRBJ2-2	TGTGCCAGCAGCACGGGACTAGCGGGAATGACCGGGGAGCTGTTTTTT	CASSTGLAGMTGELFF
NA	16	TRBD2	TRBV5-1	TRBJ2-3	TGCGCCAGCAGCTTGACTCCTAGCGGGGGCACAGATACGCAGTATTTT	CASSLTPSGGTDTQYF
NA	16	TRBD1	TRBV6-6	TRBJ2-2	TGTGCCAGCAGTTACGACAGGGGGCTAATCGCCGGGGAGCTGTTTTTT	CASSYDRGLIAGELFF